This T cell receptor beta chain is drawn from a study of a mutant IDH1 vaccine in newly diagnosed glioma. Study-level points and caveats: Of all patients, around 94% showed vaccine-induced immune responses.

A remark on this clone: Its antigen remains unknown.

Time point meaning: baseline, week 1 (first vaccination visit). Treatment noted: pre-vaccination baseline after standard-of-care therapy. CDR1 is SGHNT and CDR2 is YYREEE in the germline V gene (reference sequence). Trimming pared 3 bases from V and 2 bases from J, leaving 14 bases between. There are 15 residues in the CDR3. Assay: immunoSEQ multiplex PCR; the TCRdb copy retains only in-frame clones and omits some. The profile shows some 56,000 clones, around 92% of them singletons. This sequence was found in a man in his fifties or sixties with glioma. Sequencing was performed on PBMCs, taken from a glioma patient treated with radiotherapy, temozolomide or both. V usage is TRBV5-4 and J usage is TRBJ1-2; D may be TRBD1 (6 bases). CDR3 in amino acids: CASSSGGGGNYGYTF. The CDR3 coding sequence is TGTGCCAGCAGCTCGGGGGGCGGGGGAAACTATGGCTACACCTTC.